The clone carrying this TCR beta chain was observed a single time. Its antigen is currently unknown. TCRdb keeps only in-frame clones here, not all; method: immunoSEQ multiplex PCR. The sample includes tens of thousands of clones, just over 90% of them seen just once. This CDR3 region has 14 residues. Per the germline V gene, CDR1 is MNHEY and CDR2 is SMNVEV (reference sequence). Trimming shortened V by 5 bases and J by 1 base, and 11 bases separated the two germline ends. Sample time point: baseline, week 1 (first vaccination visit). This sample's treatment: pre-vaccination baseline after standard-of-care therapy. Donors' newly diagnosed IDH1-mutant WHO grade 3 or 4 astrocytomas lacked nuclear ATRX. This specimen belongs to a study of a mutant IDH1 vaccine in newly diagnosed glioma. Study summary: Former treatment meant radiotherapy, temozolomide, or both; the majority had gotten both. Overall study findings and caveats: Across multiple MHC alleles, 93.3% of patients had vaccine-induced responses.

The source of this sequence is a man in his forties or fifties with glioma. The chain recombines TRBV27 with TRBJ1-2; maybe TRBD1 (6 bases). The sequences come from PBMCs, collected from a glioma patient treated with radiotherapy, temozolomide or both. For the CDR3, the DNA is TGTGCCAGCAGTCACCAACAGGGTAACTATGGCTACACCTTC. It is translated as CASSHQQGNYGYTF.